The rows below give T cell receptor beta chains drawn from one sample of a study of CD8+CD57+ T cells in acquired aplastic anemia. Each CDR3 protein gets one entry after TCRdb re-called the reads with MiXCR. The table records 310,000 or so distinct CDR3 sequences, 45% to 65% of them present only once. The specimen was sorted CD4+, CD8+, or CD8+CD57+ T cells (not recorded which) from PBMCs. These receptors originate from a human donor with aplastic anemia. CDR3s include the opening cysteine and the closing phenylalanine or tryptophan. Fields, in order: CDR3 DNA, CDR3 protein, clone size, V gene, J gene, D gene. A D gene is named only where the DNA matches it firmly. Clone size is given for some rows only: seen once, a few or many times, or a class if the clone is expanded.

TGTGCCAGCAGTCCGGGGACGTCCGTGGAGACCCAGTACTTC	CASSPGTSVETQYF	.	TRBV3-1	TRBJ2-5	.
TGCCGGGGAGACGCGAACACTGAAGCTTTCTTT	CRGDANTEAFF	.	TRBV20-1	TRBJ1-1	.
TGCAGTGCTAGTCGGAAGGAGACCCAGTACTTC	CSASRKETQYF	.	TRBV20-1	TRBJ2-5	.
TGTGCCAGTAGCATTCTGCTAGCGACGAACACAGATACGCAGTATTTT	CASSILLATNTDTQYF	.	TRBV19	TRBJ2-3	.
TGTGCCAGCAGCTTGGGGTCGGTCGTCGCTGAAGCTTTCTTT	CASSLGSVVAEAFF	.	TRBV5-6	TRBJ1-1	.
TGTGCCAGCAGCTTAAAGGGGTTCGATGAGCAGTTCTTC	CASSLKGFDEQFF	.	TRBV7-9	TRBJ2-1	.
TGTGCCAGCAGTACAGGGGTTGATGGCTACACCTTC	CASSTGVDGYTF	few	TRBV2	TRBJ1-2	TRBD1
TGTGCCAGCAGCTTAGAGGGGGCTGGGTATGGCTACACCTTC	CASSLEGAGYGYTF	.	TRBV5-4	TRBJ1-2	TRBD1
TGTGCCAGCAGCTTACCCGGGACTAGCACCTACGAGCAGTACTTC	CASSLPGTSTYEQYF	.	TRBV7-6	TRBJ2-7	TRBD2
TGTGCCATCAGGGCGGGACACCTGAACACTGAAGCTTTCTTT	CAIRAGHLNTEAFF	few	TRBV10-3	TRBJ1-1	.
TGTGCTGGCTTCCAGGGAAGCTCCTACAATGAGCAGTTCTTC	CAGFQGSSYNEQFF	once	TRBV19	TRBJ2-1	.
TGTGCCAGCAGCCAGAGAGAGGCTAGCGGGGGGGCAGATGAGCAGTTCTTC	CASSQREASGGADEQFF	many	TRBV4-2	TRBJ2-1	TRBD2
TGCGCCAGCAGCTTGGCTAGCGGGGGGACCACAGATACGCAGTATTTT	CASSLASGGTTDTQYF	many	TRBV5-1	TRBJ2-3	TRBD2
TGTGCCAGTAGTAAAACAGGGTCCAACTATGGCTACACCTTC	CASSKTGSNYGYTF	many	TRBV19	TRBJ1-2	.
TGTGCCAGCAGCTCGAACAGGGGGAAGAATGAGCAGTTCTTC	CASSSNRGKNEQFF	few	TRBV14	TRBJ2-1	TRBD1
TGCAGTGCTAGTCGGACAGAGGGTGAGCAGTTCTTC	CSASRTEGEQFF	once	TRBV20-1	TRBJ2-1	.
TGTGCCAGCAGCTTAAGACGGGTCGGGGAGCTGTTTTTT	CASSLRRVGELFF	.	TRBV7-8	TRBJ2-2	.
TGTGCCAGCAGACTAGCGGGGGGGTTAGGTGAGCAGTTCTTC	CASRLAGGLGEQFF	few	TRBV2	TRBJ2-1	TRBD2
TGTGCCAGCGGGAGGGGGGGTGTCGGAGATACGCAGTATTTT	CASGRGGVGDTQYF	once	TRBV6-1	TRBJ2-3	.
TGTGCCACTAGTACCGGGGGCGCTTTAACCTACGAGCAGTACTTC	CATSTGGALTYEQYF	.	TRBV19	TRBJ2-7	.
TGTGCCAGCAGCCCTGGGCCGGACTCCTACAATGAGCAGTTCTTC	CASSPGPDSYNEQFF	many	TRBV5-8	TRBJ2-1	.
TGTGCCAGCAGCTTAGCAGGTTTGGACATAGGGGGTGTGAGCACCTTC	CASSLAGLDIGGVSTF	few	TRBV7-2	TRBJ1-2	.
TGTGCCACCAGCGGGACAGGGGGAAACACCATATATTTT	CATSGTGGNTIYF	.	TRBV15	TRBJ1-3	TRBD1
TGCGCCAGTAAGACAAGGGGGAACACTGAAGCTTTCTTT	CASKTRGNTEAFF	.	TRBV10-2	TRBJ1-1	.
TGTGCCAGCGGGACGGAGAATCCCTACGAGCAGTACTTC	CASGTENPYEQYF	many	TRBV11-2	TRBJ2-7	.
TGTGCCAGTAGTTGGGGCGAGAGACAGAGTATTTATGGCTACACCTTC	CASSWGERQSIYGYTF	many	TRBV19	TRBJ1-2	.
TGCAGCGTAACAGGACTAGCGGGAGCGTACGAGCAGTACTTC	CSVTGLAGAYEQYF	few	TRBV29-1	TRBJ2-7	TRBD2
TGTGCCATCAGTCCGGACAGGGGGGATCAGCCCCAGCATTTT	CAISPDRGDQPQHF	few	TRBV10-3	TRBJ1-5	TRBD1
TGCGCCAGCAGTCTTGTCAGAGAGAACACTGAAGCTTTCTTT	CASSLVRENTEAFF	.	TRBV10-1	TRBJ1-1	.
TGCGCCAGCAGCTCTCGGACGGGAAGCAATCAGCCCCAGCATTTT	CASSSRTGSNQPQHF	.	TRBV7-2	TRBJ1-5	.
TGCAGTGCTAGAAGGCAGGGAGACACTGAAGCTTTCTTT	CSARRQGDTEAFF	.	TRBV20-1	TRBJ1-1	.
TGTGCCAGCAGGTCAACCGGGGACCACGATCGGCAGTACTTC	CASRSTGDHDRQYF	.	TRBV12-3/TRBV12-4	TRBJ2-7	.
TGTGCCAGCAGCCGACAGGGTGGGGCCTACGAGCAGTACTTC	CASSRQGGAYEQYF	few	TRBV14	TRBJ2-7	TRBD1
TGCGCCAGCAGCTTGACATTGGGGTCCTTCTACGAGCAGTACTTC	CASSLTLGSFYEQYF	many	TRBV5-1	TRBJ2-7	.
TGTGCCAGCAGCAGACGACTAGCCTTAGGCACCGGGGAGCTGTTTTTT	CASSRRLALGTGELFF	many	TRBV12-3/TRBV12-4	TRBJ2-2	TRBD2
TGCGCCAGCAGCTTGGGCGGGTTCACAGATACGCAGTATTTT	CASSLGGFTDTQYF	many	TRBV5-1	TRBJ2-3	.
TGCAGTGCTAGAGATGCGGGACAGGGGATAAATCAGCCCCAGCATTTT	CSARDAGQGINQPQHF	once	TRBV20-1	TRBJ1-5	TRBD1
TGCGCCAGCAGCTTGGGGGGGGGCCGACCCTACGAGCAGTACTTC	CASSLGGGRPYEQYF	.	TRBV5-1	TRBJ2-7	.
TGTGCCAGCAGCCGTCCCCCCGGGTTCACAGATACGCAGTATTTT	CASSRPPGFTDTQYF	.	TRBV12-3/TRBV12-4	TRBJ2-3	.
TGTGCCACCCTCCCCGGGACAGGTTACTACAATGAGCAGTTCTTC	CATLPGTGYYNEQFF	many	TRBV12-3/TRBV12-4	TRBJ2-1	TRBD1
TGCAGTGCTAGCCTTGTCCCTCAGAAAGAGACCCAGTACTTC	CSASLVPQKETQYF	many	TRBV20-1	TRBJ2-5	.
TGCGCCAGCAGCCAAGATCCGCAGGGCGCTGAAGCTTTCTTT	CASSQDPQGAEAFF	.	TRBV4-3	TRBJ1-1	.
TGTGCCAGCTCTGCGATGGCGGGGGCTGCTAGCACAGATACGCAGTATTTT	CASSAMAGAASTDTQYF	once	TRBV2	TRBJ2-3	.
TGCAGTGCCCGGGACTTCCAAGAGACCCAGTACTTC	CSARDFQETQYF	few	TRBV20-1	TRBJ2-5	.
TGCGCCAGCAGCTTAGACAGGGAAGGCTACACCTTC	CASSLDREGYTF	.	TRBV5-1	TRBJ1-2	TRBD1
TGTGCCAGCAGCCGGGGCGGGACAGACAATGAGCAGTTCTTC	CASSRGGTDNEQFF	.	TRBV7-6	TRBJ2-1	.